This TCR beta chain derives from a study of T cells in Graves' hyperthyroidism and ophthalmopathy. Points from the study as a whole: Most expanded thyroid clonotypes above 0.001 also appeared in blood.

RNA transcripts were the template for amplifying TCR beta CDR3 regions. Primed by the HTBI set, a first-round RT-PCR was run on the TCR CDR3. Each CDR3 protein is one row after TCRdb ran MiXCR on the multiplex PCR reads. The sample shows fewer than 750,000 distinct CDR3 sequences, under 15% of them seen only once. This clonotype was seen repeatedly, ten times or more. Its specificity is unknown. The CDR3 is made up of 13 amino acids. Trimming removed 5 bases at V and 3 bases at J, with 10 bases between. Individuals with ophthalmopathy presented a Clinical Activity Score of at least 3, a NOSPECS grade of at least 4 and a duration under 3 months.

The clonotype was recovered from a middle-aged woman with Graves' ophthalmopathy. The genes are TRBV12-3 or TRBV12-4 and TRBJ1-1; D call uncertain. Sequenced sample: blood. The CDR3 DNA follows: TGTGCCAGCAGTGGCCTCGCGGACACTGAAGCTTTCTTT. Its translation: CASSGLADTEAFF.